These 23 T cell receptor beta chains share one sample of origin, sequenced in a study of cytomegalovirus exposure and HLA in healthy donors. A multiplex PCR was run with 60 Vbeta primers and 13 Jbeta primers. The assay was immunoSEQ multiplex PCR, and TCRdb's table has in-frame clones only and misses some. The top ten hold 0.66% of the sample, which has roughly 140,000 clones, about 79% seen once. What was sequenced was PBMCs. Source of these receptors: a male donor in good health and CMV-seronegative.

This clone was seen just once. J is TRBJ1-1 and V is TRBV6-1, with D tentatively TRBD1 (5 bases). This CDR3 comprises 17 residues. Trimming left V 0 bases short and J 4 bases short, with 18 bases between. In germline, CDR1 is MNHNS, CDR2 SASEGT. DNA of the CDR3: TGTGCCAGCAGTGAAGCGGAAAGGTTCCGGGGGGTCACTGAAGCTTTCTTT. Translation: CASSEAERFRGVTEAFF.

This rearrangement joins TRBV29-1 to TRBJ2-1; possible D gene TRBD1, 6 bases. Germline-derived CDR1 and CDR2 are SQVTM and ANQGSEA. Deletions cut 7 bases from V and 0 bases from J, with 10 bases between. This CDR3 contains 13 residues. This CDR3 reads CSGRQDSYNEQFF. The CDR3 DNA is TGCAGCGGTCGACAGGACTCCTACAATGAGCAGTTCTTC.

The rearrangement links TRBV2 to TRBJ2-7; D is possibly TRBD1 (5 bases). V dropped 6 bases and J dropped 2 bases, with 14 bases sitting between them. Germline values: CDR1 SNHLY, CDR2 FYNNEI. The CDR3 extends over 14 amino acids. CDR3 sequence reads: CASRDNRLTYEQYF. The CDR3 DNA reads TGTGCCAGCAGAGACAACAGGCTAACCTACGAGCAGTACTTC. The complete variable domain, with remaining parts taken from reference TRBV2 and TRBJ2-7, reads EPEVTQTPSHQVTQMGQEVILRCVPISNHLYFYWYRQILGQKVEFLVSFYNNEISEKSEIFDDQFSVERPDGSNFTLKIRSTKLEDSAMYFCASRDNRLTYEQYFGPGTRLTVT.

The CDR3 bases are TGTGCCAGCAGCCAAAGCGGAATCGAAAACAATGAGCAGTTCTTC. Its translation is CASSQSGIENNEQFF. This chain connects TRBV7-3 to TRBJ2-1; tentative D call: TRBD2 (5 bases). CDR1 and CDR2 (germline): SGHTA, FQGTGA. With 5 bases removed from V and 5 bases from J, the gap between germline ends came to 16 bases. This CDR3 region has 15 residues.

The rearrangement joins TRBV29-1 to TRBJ1-1, with unresolved D. Looked up from germline, CDR1 is SQVTM and CDR2 is ANQGSEA. The ends were cut back, 6 bases at V and 5 bases at J, with 16 bases in the middle. This CDR3 region has 13 residues. CDR3 sequence: CSVANNRGTEAFF. In DNA, the CDR3 is TGCAGCGTCGCTAATAATAGAGGGACTGAAGCTTTCTTT.

V gene TRBV18 combines with J gene TRBJ2-3; TRBD1 might be the D (5 bases). This CDR3 has 14 amino acids. V lost 3 bases and J 6 bases, leaving 13 bases between the germline ends. The germline V gene encodes CDR1 KGHSH and CDR2 LQKENI. The chain's CDR3 is CASSPAGYRDTQYF. The DNA of the CDR3 is TGTGCCAGCTCACCGGCAGGGTATAGGGATACGCAGTATTTT.

The chain uses TRBV19 and TRBJ2-1, with 8 bases fitting TRBD2. The CDR3 length is 14 residues. Germline V gene lookup returns CDR1 LNHDA and CDR2 SQIVND (reference sequence). The V gene end was trimmed by 6 bases and the J gene end by 8 bases; junction bases not matched to a gene: 9. CDR3 sequence reads: CASRQAGESHEQFF. The CDR3 nucleotides are TGTGCCAGTAGACAAGCGGGAGAGTCCCATGAGCAGTTCTTC.

With regard to this clone: Mismatch with germline at one junction end may stem from a read error. The chain's CDR3 is CSSTFSSLNTEAFF. DNA for the CDR3: TGTTCCAGCACCTTCAGTTCCCTGAACACTGAAGCTTTCTTT. This chain uses TRBV7-9 with TRBJ1-1; D unresolved. Per germline, CDR1 SEHNR and CDR2 FQNEAQ (reference sequence). CDR3 length: 14 amino acids.

The rearrangement joins TRBV11-3 to TRBJ1-1; tentative D call: TRBD1 (6 bases). The V gene lost 5 bases and the J gene lost 0 bases, with 28 bases spanning the gap. The CDR3 totals 20 residues. Looked up from germline, CDR1 is SGHNT and CDR2 is YENEEA. The CDR3 protein is CASSQRVRGGDIEMNTEAFF. CDR3 nucleotides: TGTGCCAGCAGCCAGCGCGTTAGGGGAGGGGACATCGAAATGAACACTGAAGCTTTCTTT.

The CDR3 DNA reads as TGCGCCAGCAGCTTGGACGCGACAGTCACAGATACGCAGTATTTT. Translated, it gives CASSLDATVTDTQYF. V gene TRBV5-1 combines with J gene TRBJ2-3, with a possible D match to TRBD1 (5 bases). Germline values: CDR1 SGHRS, CDR2 YFSETQ. V was pared by 0 bases and J by 2 bases, with 10 bases between. This CDR3 has 15 residues. Drawing the rest from reference TRBV5-1 and TRBJ2-3, the complete variable domain is KAGVTQTPRYLIKTRGQQVTLSCSPISGHRSVSWYQQTPGQGLQFLFEYFSETQRNKGNFPGRFSGRQFSNSRSEMNVSTLELGDSALYLCASSLDATVTDTQYFGPGTRLTVL.

For this clone: Within the sample, other DNA sequences also encode this same CDR3. This sequence joins TRBV5-1 and TRBJ1-1, with a tentative D call TRBD1 (6 bases). V was shortened by 0 bases and J by 4 bases, with 10 bases between the two germline ends. Germline assignment: CDR1 SGHRS and CDR2 YFSETQ. CDR3 size: 14 residues. The CDR3 region has the DNA TGCGCCAGCAGCTTGGACAGGGCGGGCACTGAAGCTTTCTTT. Its translation: CASSLDRAGTEAFF.

The gene calls are TRBV6-5 and TRBJ1-1, with D possibly being TRBD1 (5 bases). Trimming removed 2 bases at V and 4 bases at J, with 17 bases between. The CDR3 consists of 16 residues. CDR1 is MNHEY, CDR2 SVGAGI, per germline. CDR3 sequence reads: CASSYSPVSGGTEAFF. CDR3 coding DNA: TGTGCCAGCAGTTACAGTCCCGTTTCGGGGGGCACTGAAGCTTTCTTT.

The V gene is TRBV5-4, the J gene TRBJ2-2; weak D call: TRBD1 (5 bases). The CDR3 covers 14 residues. The V end lost 1 base, the J end lost 12 bases, and 16 bases lay between the germline ends. From germline, CDR1 is SGHNT and CDR2 YYREEE (reference sequence). CDR3 sequence: CASSLYGGQDKLFF. The CDR3 coding sequence is TGTGCCAGCAGCTTGTACGGTGGGCAGGACAAGCTGTTTTTT.

The V and J genes are TRBV11-3 and TRBJ1-3, with TRBD1 identical over 7 bases. CDR3 length equals 15 residues. V shed 3 bases, J shed 0 bases, and the junction held 2 bases outside the gene matches. From germline, CDR1 is SGHNT and CDR2 YENEEA. CDR3 DNA sequence: TGTGCCAGCAGCTTCAGGGGGAACTCTGGAAACACCATATATTTT. Its translation is CASSFRGNSGNTIYF.

The chain employs TRBV5-6 and TRBJ2-3; D is ambiguous. The V gene lost 2 bases and the J gene lost 0 bases, with 13 bases spanning the gap. The germline CDR1 and CDR2 sequences are SGHDT and YYEEEE. The CDR3 has 16 amino acids. The CDR3 reads CASSFAAASSTDTQYF. CDR3 nucleotides: TGTGCCAGCAGCTTCGCGGCAGCCTCTAGCACAGATACGCAGTATTTT.

The J gene is TRBJ2-1, the V gene TRBV12-5; TRBD2 aligns across 14 bases. The germline V gene has CDR1 LGHNT and CDR2 FRNRAP. J was trimmed by 6 bases and V by 8 bases; bases with no gene match: 6. This CDR3 has 15 residues. CDR3 bases: TGTGCTAGTCTAATGGGACTAGCGGGAGTCAATGAGCAGTTCTTC. Protein: CASLMGLAGVNEQFF.

The V and J genes are TRBV10-3 and TRBJ2-1, with 8 bases aligning to TRBD2. This CDR3 has 16 residues. CDR1 and CDR2 (germline): ENHRY, SYGVKD. With V trimmed by 0 bases and J by 8 bases, 9 bases remained unmatched. The CDR3 sequence: CAISESGAGGGHEQFF. The CDR3, as DNA: TGTGCCATCAGTGAGTCTGGGGCGGGGGGAGGCCATGAGCAGTTCTTC.

The chain couples TRBV5-4 to TRBJ2-5; the D gene is possibly TRBD1 (5 bases). Germline CDR1 is SGHNT and CDR2 is YYREEE (reference sequence). The CDR3 consists of 13 residues. V was shortened by 3 bases and J by 7 bases, with 13 bases between the two germline ends. In DNA form, the CDR3 reads TGTGCCAGCAGCTCACATCAACAGGCGACCCAGTACTTC. It codes for CASSSHQQATQYF.

The sample holds a few counts of this clone. The V and J genes are TRBV6-1 and TRBJ2-2; 8 bases are a match to TRBD2. CDR3 length: 14 residues. Losses at the gene ends were 7 bases for V and 5 bases for J; bases not matched to a gene: 6. Germline V gives CDR1 MNHNS, CDR2 SASEGT. This CDR3 reads CASNSGLGTGELFF. The DNA for the CDR3 is TGTGCCAGCAACTCGGGACTAGGGACCGGGGAGCTGTTTTTT.

Only a few counts were recorded for this clone. The rearrangement uses TRBV2 and TRBJ2-1; 10 positions agree with TRBD1. The CDR3 runs to 13 residues. Germline trimming cut 8 bases from V and 9 bases from J; bases unmatched to any gene: 7. Germline-derived CDR1 and CDR2 are SNHLY and FYNNEI. The CDR3 nucleotides are TGTGCCAGCGGGGGACAGGGGTTGGGTGAGCAGTTCTTC. Amino acids: CASGGQGLGEQFF.

The chain carries TRBV29-1 and TRBJ1-4; the D gene is possibly TRBD1 (5 bases). The CDR3 has 15 residues. Trimming shortened V by 0 bases and J by 10 bases, and 18 bases separated the two germline ends. The V gene's germline CDR1 is SQVTM and CDR2 ANQGSEA. CDR3 loop: CSVEDRGETLGKLFF. In nucleotides, the CDR3 is TGCAGCGTTGAAGATCGGGGGGAGACCCTCGGAAAACTGTTTTTT.

The chain carries TRBV5-5 and TRBJ1-6; no reliable D call. The V gene lost 4 bases and the J gene lost 10 bases, with 18 bases spanning the gap. CDR1 and CDR2 (germline): SGHKS, YYEKEE (reference sequence). The CDR3 has 15 amino acids. The CDR3 loop reads CASSLVGAGYSPLHF. The DNA for the CDR3 is TGTGCCAGCAGCCTGGTGGGCGCGGGATACTCACCCCTCCACTTT.

This chain links TRBV7-6 with TRBJ2-7; 12 nucleotides align to TRBD2. The CDR3 consists of 14 residues. CDR1 is SGHVS, CDR2 FNYEAQ, per germline. J gave up 3 bases and V 5 bases, and 2 bases lay outside the gene matches. CDR3 DNA sequence: TGTGCCAGCAGCCTGACTAGCGGGAGCTACGAGCAGTACTTC. This codes for CASSLTSGSYEQYF.